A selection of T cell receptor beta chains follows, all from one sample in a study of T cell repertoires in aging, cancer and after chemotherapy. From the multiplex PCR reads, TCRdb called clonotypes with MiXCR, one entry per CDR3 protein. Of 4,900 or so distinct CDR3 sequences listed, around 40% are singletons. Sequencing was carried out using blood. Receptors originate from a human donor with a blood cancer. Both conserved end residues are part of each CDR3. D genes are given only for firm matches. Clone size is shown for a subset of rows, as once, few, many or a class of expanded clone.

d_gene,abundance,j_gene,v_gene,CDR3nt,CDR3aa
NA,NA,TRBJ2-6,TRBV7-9,TGTGCCAGCAGCCTTTTTGGGTCTGGGGCCAACGTCCTGACTTTC,CASSLFGSGANVLTF
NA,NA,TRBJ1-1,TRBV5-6,TGTGCCAGCACCGTAAGTTTTAGGAACACTGAAGCTTTTTTT,CASTVSFRNTEAFF
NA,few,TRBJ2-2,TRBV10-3,TGTGCCATCAGTGAGTCTGTCAGTAACACCGGGGAGCTGTTTTTT,CAISESVSNTGELFF
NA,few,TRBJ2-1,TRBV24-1,TGTGCCACCAGCACTCCGACGGGGAGCTCCTACAATGAGCAGTTCTTC,CATSTPTGSSYNEQFF
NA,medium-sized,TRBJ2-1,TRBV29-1,TGCAGCGGTCGGGACCGACACAATGAGCAGTTCTTC,CSGRDRHNEQFF
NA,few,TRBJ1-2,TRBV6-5,TGTGCCAGCAGGGGGGGGAACTATGGCTACACCTTC,CASRGGNYGYTF
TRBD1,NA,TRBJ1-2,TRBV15,TGTGCCACCAGCAGAGCGGGGACAGGAGGCCCCTATGGCTACACCTTC,CATSRAGTGGPYGYTF
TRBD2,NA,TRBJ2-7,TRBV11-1,TGTGCCAGCAGCTTCGAACTAGCGGGGTACGAGCAGTACTTC,CASSFELAGYEQYF
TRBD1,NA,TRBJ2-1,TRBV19,TGTGCCAGTAGTCTCAAGACAGGGGTCAATGAGCAGTTCTTC,CASSLKTGVNEQFF
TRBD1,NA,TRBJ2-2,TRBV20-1,TGCAGTGCTAGAGATGGAACCAGGGGGACCGGGGAGCTGTTTTTT,CSARDGTRGTGELFF
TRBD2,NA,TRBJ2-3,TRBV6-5,TGTGCCAGCAGTTACGCTATAGCGGGGGGGATGCACCCAGATACGCAGTATTTT,CASSYAIAGGMHPDTQYF
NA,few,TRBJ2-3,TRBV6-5,TGTGCCAGCAGTCGGACAGCTAGCACAGATACGCAGTATTTT,CASSRTASTDTQYF
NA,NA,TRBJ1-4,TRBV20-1,TGCAGTGCTAGAGAATGGGGGTTAGGTGAAAAACTGTTTTTT,CSAREWGLGEKLFF
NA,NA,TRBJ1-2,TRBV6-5,TGTGCCAGCAGTAACGAGGCAGGGAACTATGGCTACACCTTC,CASSNEAGNYGYTF
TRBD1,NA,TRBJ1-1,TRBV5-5,TGTGCCAGCAGCTTCGGGACAGTAACAAGTGAAGCTTTCTTT,CASSFGTVTSEAFF